These 6 T cell receptor beta chains were sequenced from one sample in a study of CD8+CD57+ T cells in acquired aplastic anemia. Patients sequenced had flow cytometry evidence of CD8+CD57+ cell expansion. The use of genomic DNA as template underpinned the TCR beta VDJ and CDR3 profiling. TCRdb recomputed calls from the reads with MiXCR, one row per CDR3 protein. The data contain roughly 280,000 distinct CDR3 sequences, roughly 61% of them seen just once; the ten biggest clones take up around 1.2%. The sequencing input was sorted CD4+, CD8+, or CD8+CD57+ T cells (not recorded which) from PBMCs. The receptors stem from a human donor with aplastic anemia.

The chain uses TRBV20-1 and TRBJ2-1; no clear D. This CDR3 contains 11 residues. Trimming shortened V by 7 bases and J by 8 bases, and 12 bases separated the two germline ends. CDR1 is DFQATT, CDR2 SNEGSKA, per germline (reference sequence). The CDR3 sequence is CSGGSLYEQFF. The CDR3 region has the DNA TGCAGTGGGGGTAGTCTGTATGAGCAGTTCTTC.

The chain uses TRBV7-3 and TRBJ1-6; TRBD1 might be the D (5 bases). CDR1 SGHTA and CDR2 FQGTGA come from the germline V gene. This CDR3 spans 15 amino acids. V was trimmed by 2 bases and J by 5 bases, leaving 10 bases between them. In nucleotides, the CDR3 is TGTGCCAGCAGCTTATTGGGAGGGGATAATTCACCCCTCCACTTT. Its protein product is CASSLLGGDNSPLHF.

This clonotype was observed once. A junction end diverges from the germline sequence, so it may reflect a read error. The rearrangement links TRBV10-3 to TRBJ2-3; TRBD2 agrees at 9 bases. CDR1 is ENHRY and CDR2 is SYGVKD in the germline V gene. The CDR3 extends over 17 amino acids. The CDR3: CAISGGGGGAGTDTQCF. In DNA form, the CDR3 reads TGTGCCATCAGTGGCGGGGGGGGGGGGGCGGGCACAGATACGCAGTGTTTT.

The chain has TRBV7-8 and TRBJ2-3, with TRBD1 matching 7 bases. Per the germline V gene, CDR1 is SGHVS and CDR2 is FQNEAQ. CDR3 length: 13 amino acids. V shed 1 base and J 10 bases; nucleotides not matched to a gene: 5. The CDR3 DNA reads TGTGCCAGCAGCTTAGAAGGGCAGGGGGCGCAGTATTTT. Encoded protein: CASSLEGQGAQYF.

This clonotype was detected ten times or more. V gene TRBV9 combines with J gene TRBJ1-3; D not resolved. V lost 3 bases and J 2 bases, leaving 12 bases between the germline ends. The CDR3 covers 15 residues. The germline V gene encodes CDR1 SGDLS and CDR2 YYNGEE. The CDR3 DNA is TGTGCCAGCAGCGAAGGATTTCCTCCTGGAAACACCATATATTTT. It is translated as CASSEGFPPGNTIYF. Combining the CDR3 with reference TRBV9 and TRBJ1-3 gives the whole variable domain DSGVTQTPKHLITATGQRVTLRCSPRSGDLSVYWYQQSLDQGLQFLIQYYNGEERAKGNILERFSAQQFPDLHSELNLSSLELGDSALYFCASSEGFPPGNTIYFGEGSWLTVV.

In its sample, this clonotype was seen many times. The chain joins TRBV15 to TRBJ1-5; D might be TRBD1 (5 bases). Germline CDR1 LNHNV, CDR2 YYDKDF (reference sequence). CDR3 length equals 15 residues. The V and J ends lost 2 bases and 1 base respectively, with 9 bases between them. The DNA for the CDR3 is TGTGCCACCAGCAGAAGTCGGGACAGCAATCAGCCCCAGCATTTT. This codes for CATSRSRDSNQPQHF.